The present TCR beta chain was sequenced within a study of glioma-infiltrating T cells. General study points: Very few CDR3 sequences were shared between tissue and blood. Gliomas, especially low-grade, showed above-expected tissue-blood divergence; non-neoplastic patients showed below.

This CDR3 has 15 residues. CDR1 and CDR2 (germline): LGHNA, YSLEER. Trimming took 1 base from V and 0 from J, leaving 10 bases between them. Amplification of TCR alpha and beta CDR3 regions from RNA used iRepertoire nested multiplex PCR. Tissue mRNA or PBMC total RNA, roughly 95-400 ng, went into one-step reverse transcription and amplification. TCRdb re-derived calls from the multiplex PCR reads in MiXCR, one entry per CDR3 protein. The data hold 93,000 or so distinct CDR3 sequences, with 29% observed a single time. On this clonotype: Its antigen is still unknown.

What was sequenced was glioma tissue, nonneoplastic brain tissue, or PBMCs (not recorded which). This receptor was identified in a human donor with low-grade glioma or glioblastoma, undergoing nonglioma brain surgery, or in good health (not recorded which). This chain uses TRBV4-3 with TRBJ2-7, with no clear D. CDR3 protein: CASSQVGRYSYEQYF. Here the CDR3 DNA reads TGCGCCAGCAGCCAAGTAGGAAGGTACTCCTACGAGCAGTACTTC.